The entry below describes one T cell receptor (beta chain). The antigen is undetermined. The naive CD8 population came from CD45RO-negative cells selected for CCR7, without terminally differentiated effector memory CD45RA+ cells. The authors ran the assay at deep level. The genomic DNA of each subset was split evenly across several immunoSEQ plates. The data were produced by immunoSEQ multiplex PCR, yet TCRdb's version contains in-frame clones alone and is incomplete. In the table there are about 2 million clones, about 95% of which are singletons. The data originate from a study of shared clonotypes between healthy human individuals. At the level of the study: A couple of women and a few men aged 18 to 49 served as donors. Study results and limitations: Relative to clonotypes present in all four donors, those not shared had lower generation probabilities.

The germline CDR1 and CDR2 sequences are MNHNS and SASEGT. This CDR3 is built from 16 residues. J gave up 5 bases and V 1 base, and 7 bases lay outside the gene matches. V usage is TRBV6-1 and J usage is TRBJ2-7; 11 bases align to TRBD1. Sequencing input: naive CD8+ T cells sorted from blood. The source of this sequence is a man younger than 30 in good health. The CDR3 DNA follows: TGTGCCAGCAGTGAAGGCCTGGACAGGGGGCGTGACGAGCAGTACTTC. Its translation is CASSEGLDRGRDEQYF.